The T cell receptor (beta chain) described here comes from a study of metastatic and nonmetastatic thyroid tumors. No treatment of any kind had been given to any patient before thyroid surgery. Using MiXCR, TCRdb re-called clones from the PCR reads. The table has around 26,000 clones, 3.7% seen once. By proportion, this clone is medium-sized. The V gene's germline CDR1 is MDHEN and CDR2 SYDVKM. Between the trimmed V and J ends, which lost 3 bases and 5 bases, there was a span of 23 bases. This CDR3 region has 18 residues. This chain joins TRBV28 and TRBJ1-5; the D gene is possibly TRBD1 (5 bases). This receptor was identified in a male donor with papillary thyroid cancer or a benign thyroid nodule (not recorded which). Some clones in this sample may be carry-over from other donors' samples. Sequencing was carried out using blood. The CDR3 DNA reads TGTGCCAGCAGTTTTAGGAGGGGAAAACTCGGCTTTTATCAGCCCCAGCATTTT. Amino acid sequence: CASSFRRGKLGFYQPQHF.